This T cell receptor beta chain was retrieved from a study of T-cell memory formation after mild COVID-19. The germline V gene has CDR1 LGHNA and CDR2 YSLEER. V lost 1 base, J lost 0 bases, and 6 bases lay in between. This CDR3 is 14 amino acids long. Libraries for TCRalpha and TCRbeta carried sample barcodes and unique molecular identifiers via 5'RACE. TCRdb re-analysed the 5' RACE reads in MiXCR, keeping a single row per CDR3 protein. The sample includes about 440,000 distinct CDR3 sequences, around 19% of them seen just once. This TCR was recovered from an adult woman who had mild COVID-19 (a few samples of this study predate the infection). Cell type and time point are not known. The chain employs TRBV4-3 and TRBJ1-1, with a tentative D call TRBD1 (5 bases). Sequenced: PBMCs or a T cell subset sorted from them (not recorded which). In nucleotides, the CDR3 is TGCGCCAGCAGCCAAGTGGGGGTGAACACTGAAGCTTTCTTT. This encodes CASSQVGVNTEAFF.